One T cell receptor beta chain is described in this entry. The study recruited people aged 18 to 89 years across under 25 US areas. Membership in each cohort depended on participant-reported clinical history. The authors' processing: Estimates of nucleated cell counts were drawn from the amplification of reference gene primers. Generated by immunoSEQ multiplex PCR, the TCRdb table keeps only in-frame clones and is missing some. V and J calls plus clone size are reproduced from that table; the DNA served to infer D and trimming. Seen here are 450,000 to 500,000 clones, approximately 86% observed once, and the top ten hold approximately 8%. This sample was included in a study of blood T cell repertoires in COVID-19. About the research overall: The cDNA or gDNA used as material had been derived from T cells, B-cell-depleted T cells, or PBMCs.

V lost 6 bases and J lost 6; bases outside the gene matches: 5. Germline V gives CDR1 ENHRY, CDR2 SYGVKD. The CDR3 consists of 13 residues. Sequenced material: PBMCs or T cells enriched from blood (not recorded which). The V call is TRBV10-3, the J call TRBJ1-5; 7 bases fit TRBD1. The receptor was isolated from a woman aged 60-75 years who had recovered from COVID-19. The CDR3 bases are TGTGCCATCAGGGGACAGTCAGGTCAGCCCCAGCATTTT. Its translation: CAIRGQSGQPQHF.